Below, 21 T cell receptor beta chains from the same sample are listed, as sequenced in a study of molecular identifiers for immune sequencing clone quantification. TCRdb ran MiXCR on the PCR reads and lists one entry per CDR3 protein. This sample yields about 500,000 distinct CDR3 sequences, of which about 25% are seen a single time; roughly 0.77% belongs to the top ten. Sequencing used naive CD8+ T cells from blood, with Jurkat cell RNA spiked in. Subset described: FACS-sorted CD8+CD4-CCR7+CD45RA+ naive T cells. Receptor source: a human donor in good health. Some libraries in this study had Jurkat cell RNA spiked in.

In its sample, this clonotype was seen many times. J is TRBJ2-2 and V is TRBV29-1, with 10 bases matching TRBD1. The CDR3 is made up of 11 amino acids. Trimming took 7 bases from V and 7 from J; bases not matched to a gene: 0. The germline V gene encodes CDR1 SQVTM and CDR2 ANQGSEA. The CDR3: CSGDRGGELFF. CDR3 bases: TGCAGCGGGGACAGGGGCGGGGAGCTGTTTTTT.

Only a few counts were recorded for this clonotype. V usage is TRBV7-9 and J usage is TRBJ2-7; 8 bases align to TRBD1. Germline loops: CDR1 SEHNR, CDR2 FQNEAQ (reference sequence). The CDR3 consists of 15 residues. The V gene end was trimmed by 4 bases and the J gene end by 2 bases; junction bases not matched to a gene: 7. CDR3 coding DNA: TGTGCCAGCAGCTCCACGGGACAGGCAACCTACGAGCAGTACTTC. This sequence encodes CASSSTGQATYEQYF.

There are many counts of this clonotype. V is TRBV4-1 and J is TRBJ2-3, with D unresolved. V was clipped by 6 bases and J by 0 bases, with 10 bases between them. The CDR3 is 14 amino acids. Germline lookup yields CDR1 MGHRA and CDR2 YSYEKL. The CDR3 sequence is CASSRTISTDTQYF. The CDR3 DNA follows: TGCGCCAGCAGTCGGACCATTAGCACAGATACGCAGTATTTT.

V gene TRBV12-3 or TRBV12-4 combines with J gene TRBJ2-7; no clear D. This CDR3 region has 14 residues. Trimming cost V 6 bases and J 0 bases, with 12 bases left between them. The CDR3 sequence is CASRLKGSSYEQYF. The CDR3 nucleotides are TGTGCCAGCAGACTCAAGGGAAGCTCCTACGAGCAGTACTTC.

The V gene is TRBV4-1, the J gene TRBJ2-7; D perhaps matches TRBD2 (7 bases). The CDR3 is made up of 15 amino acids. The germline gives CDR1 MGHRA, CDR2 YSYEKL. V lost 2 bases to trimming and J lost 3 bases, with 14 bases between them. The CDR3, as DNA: TGCGCCAGCAGCCAACGTACCGGGGGGCACTACGAGCAGTACTTC. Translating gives CASSQRTGGHYEQYF.

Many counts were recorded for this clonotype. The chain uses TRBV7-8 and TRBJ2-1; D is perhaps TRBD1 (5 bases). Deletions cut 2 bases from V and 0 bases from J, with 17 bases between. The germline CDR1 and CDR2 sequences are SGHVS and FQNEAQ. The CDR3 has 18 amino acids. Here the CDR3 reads CASSLPSTTDLSYNEQFF. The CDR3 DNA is TGTGCCAGCAGCTTACCCTCGACGACAGACCTCTCCTACAATGAGCAGTTCTTC.

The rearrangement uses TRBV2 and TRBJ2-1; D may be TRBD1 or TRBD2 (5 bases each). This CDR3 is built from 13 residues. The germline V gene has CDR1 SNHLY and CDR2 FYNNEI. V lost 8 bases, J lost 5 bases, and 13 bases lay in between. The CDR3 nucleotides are TGTGCCAGCTTCGGGACCCTGCACAATGAGCAGTTCTTC. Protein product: CASFGTLHNEQFF.

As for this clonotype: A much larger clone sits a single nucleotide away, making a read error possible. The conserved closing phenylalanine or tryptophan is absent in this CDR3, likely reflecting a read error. The CDR3 nucleotides are TGTGCCAGCAGCCTTCGACAGGATGGAACACCCCTCCACATT. Encoded protein: CASSLRQDGTPLHI. The chain uses TRBV14 and TRBJ1-6, with a possible D match to TRBD1 (6 bases). CDR3 size: 14 residues. Trimming shortened V by 4 bases and J by 11 bases, and 15 bases separated the two germline ends. CDR1 SGHDN and CDR2 FVKESK come from the germline V gene.

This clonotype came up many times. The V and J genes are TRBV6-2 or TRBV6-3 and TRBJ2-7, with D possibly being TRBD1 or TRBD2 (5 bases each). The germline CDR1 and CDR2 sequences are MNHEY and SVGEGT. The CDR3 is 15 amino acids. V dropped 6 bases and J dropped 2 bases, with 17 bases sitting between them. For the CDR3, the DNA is TGTGCCAGCAGATTTACCGGGACCAGAGCCTACGAGCAGTACTTC. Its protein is CASRFTGTRAYEQYF.

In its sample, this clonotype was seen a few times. CDR3 sequence (DNA): TGTGCCAGCAGCTCCACTGAGACTAGCAAAGAGACCCAGTACTTC. This encodes CASSSTETSKETQYF. The V and J genes are TRBV7-9 and TRBJ2-5; TRBD2 aligns across 7 bases. V lost 4 bases, J lost 3 bases, and 8 bases stayed unmatched. The CDR3 extends over 15 amino acids. CDR1 is SEHNR and CDR2 is FQNEAQ in the germline V gene (reference sequence).

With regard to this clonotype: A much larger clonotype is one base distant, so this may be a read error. CDR3 in amino acids: CASSLEVFANAEAFF. CDR3 sequence (DNA): TGTGCCAGCAGCTTAGAGGTGTTTGCGAACGCTGAAGCTTTCTTT. The chain combines TRBV7-6 with TRBJ1-1; D is unresolved. In germline, CDR1 is SGHVS, CDR2 FNYEAQ. CDR3 length: 15 residues. Supplemented by reference TRBV7-6 and TRBJ1-1, the full variable domain reads GAGVSQSPRYKVTKRGQDVALRCDPISGHVSLYWYRQALGQGPEFLTYFNYEAQQDKSGLPNDRFSAERPEGSISTLTIQRTEQRDSAMYRCASSLEVFANAEAFFGQGTRLTVV.

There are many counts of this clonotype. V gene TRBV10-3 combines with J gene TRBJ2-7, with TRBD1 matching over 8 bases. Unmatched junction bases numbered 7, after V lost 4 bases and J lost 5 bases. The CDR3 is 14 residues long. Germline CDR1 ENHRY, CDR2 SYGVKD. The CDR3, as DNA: TGTGCCATCAGTGGGGCAGGGGGCCCCCACGAGCAGTACTTC. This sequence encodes CAISGAGGPHEQYF.

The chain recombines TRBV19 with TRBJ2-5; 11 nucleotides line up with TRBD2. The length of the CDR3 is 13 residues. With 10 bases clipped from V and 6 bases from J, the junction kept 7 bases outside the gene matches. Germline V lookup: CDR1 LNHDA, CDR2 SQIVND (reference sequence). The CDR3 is CATLSGGAKTQYF. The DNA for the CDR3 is TGTGCCACCCTTAGCGGGGGGGCAAAGACCCAGTACTTC.

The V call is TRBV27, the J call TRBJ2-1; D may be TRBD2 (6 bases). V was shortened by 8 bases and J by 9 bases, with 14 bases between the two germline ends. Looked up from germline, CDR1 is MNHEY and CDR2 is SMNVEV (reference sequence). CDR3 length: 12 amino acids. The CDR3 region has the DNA TGTGCCAGCGGGGACCTAGCGCGTGAGCAGTTCTTC. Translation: CASGDLAREQFF.

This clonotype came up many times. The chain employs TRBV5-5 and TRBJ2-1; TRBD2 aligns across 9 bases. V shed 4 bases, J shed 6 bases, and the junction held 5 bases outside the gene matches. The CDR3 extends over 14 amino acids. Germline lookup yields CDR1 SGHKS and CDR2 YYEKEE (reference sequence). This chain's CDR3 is CASSPGTSPNEQFF. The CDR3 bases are TGTGCCAGCAGCCCAGGGACTAGCCCCAATGAGCAGTTCTTC.

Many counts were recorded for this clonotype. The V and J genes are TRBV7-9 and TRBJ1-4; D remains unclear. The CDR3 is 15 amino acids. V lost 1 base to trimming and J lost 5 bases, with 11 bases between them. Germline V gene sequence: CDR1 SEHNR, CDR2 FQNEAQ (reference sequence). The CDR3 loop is CASSLGPDWNEKLFF. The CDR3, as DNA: TGTGCCAGCAGCTTAGGACCGGATTGGAATGAAAAACTGTTTTTT.

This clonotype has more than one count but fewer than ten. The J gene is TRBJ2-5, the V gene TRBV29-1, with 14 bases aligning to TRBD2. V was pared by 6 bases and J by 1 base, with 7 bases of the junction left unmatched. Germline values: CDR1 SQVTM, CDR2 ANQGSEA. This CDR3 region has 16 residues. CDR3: CSVGGLAGEIQETQYF. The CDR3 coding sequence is TGCAGCGTGGGGGGACTAGCGGGAGAGATCCAAGAGACCCAGTACTTC.

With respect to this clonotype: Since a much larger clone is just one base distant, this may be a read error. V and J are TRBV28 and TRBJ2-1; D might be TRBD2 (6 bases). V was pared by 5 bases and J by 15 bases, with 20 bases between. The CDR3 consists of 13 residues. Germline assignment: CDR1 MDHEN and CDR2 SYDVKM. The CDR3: CASSPTSSGDRFF. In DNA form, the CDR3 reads TGTGCCAGCAGTCCCACTAGCTCGGGAGACCGGTTCTTC.

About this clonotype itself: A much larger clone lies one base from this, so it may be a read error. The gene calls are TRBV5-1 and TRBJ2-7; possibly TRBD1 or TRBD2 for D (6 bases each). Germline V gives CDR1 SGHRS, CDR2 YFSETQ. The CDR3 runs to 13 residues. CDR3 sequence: CASGLTGGDEQYF. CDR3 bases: TGCGCCAGCGGCTTGACAGGAGGGGACGAGCAGTACTTC.

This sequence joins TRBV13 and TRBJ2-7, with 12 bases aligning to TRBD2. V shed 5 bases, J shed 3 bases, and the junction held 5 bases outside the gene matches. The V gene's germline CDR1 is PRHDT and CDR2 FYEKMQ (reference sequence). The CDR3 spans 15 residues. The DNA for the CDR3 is TGTGCCAGCAGCACGCGACTAGCGGGAGTCTACGAGCAGTACTTC. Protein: CASSTRLAGVYEQYF.

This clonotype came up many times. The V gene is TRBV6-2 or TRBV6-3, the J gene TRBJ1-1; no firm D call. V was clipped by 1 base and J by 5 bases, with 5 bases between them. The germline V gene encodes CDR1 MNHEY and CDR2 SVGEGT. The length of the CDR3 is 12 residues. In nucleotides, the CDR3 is TGTGCCAGCAGTTACTGGGAGACTGAAGCTTTCTTT. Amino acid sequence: CASSYWETEAFF.